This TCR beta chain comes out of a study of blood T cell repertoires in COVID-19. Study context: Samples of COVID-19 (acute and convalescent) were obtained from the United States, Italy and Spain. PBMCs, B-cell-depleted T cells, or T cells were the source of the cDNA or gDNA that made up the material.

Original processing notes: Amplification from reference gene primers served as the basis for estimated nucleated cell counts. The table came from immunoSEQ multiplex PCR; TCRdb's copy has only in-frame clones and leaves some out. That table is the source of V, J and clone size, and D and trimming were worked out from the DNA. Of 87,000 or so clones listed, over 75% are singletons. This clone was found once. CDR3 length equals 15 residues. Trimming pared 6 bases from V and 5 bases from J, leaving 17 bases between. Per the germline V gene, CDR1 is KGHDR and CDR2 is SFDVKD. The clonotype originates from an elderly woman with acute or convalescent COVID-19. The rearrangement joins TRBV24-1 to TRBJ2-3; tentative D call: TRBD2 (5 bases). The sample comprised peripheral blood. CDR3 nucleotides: TGTGCCACCAGTCCCAGCGGTAACCATAAAGATACGCAGTATTTT. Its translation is CATSPSGNHKDTQYF.